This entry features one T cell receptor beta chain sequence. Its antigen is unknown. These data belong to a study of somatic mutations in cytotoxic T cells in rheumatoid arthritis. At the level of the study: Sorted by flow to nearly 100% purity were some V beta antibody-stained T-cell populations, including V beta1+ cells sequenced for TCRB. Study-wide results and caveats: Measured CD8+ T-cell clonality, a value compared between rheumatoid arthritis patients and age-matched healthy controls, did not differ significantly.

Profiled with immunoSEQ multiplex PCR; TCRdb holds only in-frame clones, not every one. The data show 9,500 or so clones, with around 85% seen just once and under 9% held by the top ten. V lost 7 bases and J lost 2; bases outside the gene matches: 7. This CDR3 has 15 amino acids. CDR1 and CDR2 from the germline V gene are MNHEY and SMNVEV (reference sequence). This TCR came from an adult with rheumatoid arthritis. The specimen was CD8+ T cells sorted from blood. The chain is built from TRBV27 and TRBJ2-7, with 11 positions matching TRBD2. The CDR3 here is CASKPLAGDTYEQYF. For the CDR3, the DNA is TGTGCCAGCAAACCACTAGCGGGGGACACCTACGAGCAGTACTTC.